This T cell receptor beta chain was sequenced in a study of response to subunit inactivated influenza vaccine. General study findings and limits: Authors suggested that a seasonal influenza vaccination recruits few new T cells each time.

A remark on this clonotype: The antigen is undetermined.

Using its own MiXCR run on the RT-PCR reads, TCRdb lists one record per CDR3 protein. The sample has fewer than 600,000 distinct CDR3 sequences, approximately 7.8% seen once. Here the sequenced sample was PBMCs from blood, taken 23 months after vaccination. The source of this sequence is a man aged 50-75 years who received an inactivated influenza vaccine.

The DNA for the CDR3 is TGCAGTGCTAGAATCGCACAGGGGGTTGGCGAGCAGTACTTC. Its translation is CSARIAQGVGEQYF. The chain has TRBV20-1 and TRBJ2-7; 8 nucleotides line up with TRBD1. V lost 2 bases to trimming and J lost 6 bases; unmatched junction nucleotides: 9. Germline CDR1 reads DFQATT; CDR2 reads SNEGSKA (reference sequence). The CDR3 is 14 residues long.